This TCR beta chain was sequenced in a study of response to subunit inactivated influenza vaccine. TCRdb reprocessed the RT-PCR reads via MiXCR and lists one record per CDR3 protein. The profile shows more than 450,000 distinct CDR3 sequences, 11% of them singletons. CDR3 length: 14 amino acids. Germline loops: CDR1 SGHRS, CDR2 YFSETQ. V was clipped by 2 bases and J by 2 bases, with 11 bases between them. Many counts were recorded for this clonotype. The sample was also reused in another study, on T cells expressing NK-cell markers. That paper adds: UMIs accompanied the 5'RACE template switching by which TCR beta cDNA was made. Seven HCMV-seropositive donors and one seronegative donor made up the eight sequenced donors.

The sequencing here drew on PBMCs from blood, taken on the day of vaccination. The source of this sequence is a man over 45 who received an inactivated influenza vaccine. The rearrangement links TRBV5-1 to TRBJ2-7; D perhaps matches TRBD1 (6 bases). The CDR3 is CASSFLRGTYEQYF. The CDR3 DNA reads as TGCGCCAGCAGCTTTTTAAGGGGGACCTACGAGCAGTACTTC.